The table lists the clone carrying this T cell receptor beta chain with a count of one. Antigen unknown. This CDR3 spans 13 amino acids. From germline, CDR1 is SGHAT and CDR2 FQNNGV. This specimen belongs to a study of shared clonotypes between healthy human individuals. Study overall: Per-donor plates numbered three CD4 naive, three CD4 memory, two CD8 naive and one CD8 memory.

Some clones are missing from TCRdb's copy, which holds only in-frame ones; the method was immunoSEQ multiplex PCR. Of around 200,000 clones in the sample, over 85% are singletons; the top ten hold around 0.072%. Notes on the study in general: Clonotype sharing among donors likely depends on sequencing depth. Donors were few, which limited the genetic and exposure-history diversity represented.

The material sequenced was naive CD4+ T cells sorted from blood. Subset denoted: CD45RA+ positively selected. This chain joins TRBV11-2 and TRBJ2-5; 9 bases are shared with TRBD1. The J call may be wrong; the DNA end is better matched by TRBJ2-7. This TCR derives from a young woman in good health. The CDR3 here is CASSGTGSYEQYF. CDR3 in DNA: TGTGCCAGCAGTGGGACAGGGTCTTACGAGCAGTACTTC.